These T cell receptor beta chains were read from a single sample in a study of cytotoxic CD8 clonotypes in ibrutinib-treated CLL. Assay used: immunoSEQ multiplex PCR; TCRdb lists only in-frame clones, some missing. The sample lists some 140,000 clones; approximately 89% were seen once. This material consisted of PBMCs, taken after 12 months of ibrutinib treatment. These receptors were taken from a human donor with chronic lymphocytic leukemia. Each CDR3 is given with its conserved first and last residue. D genes are given only for firm matches. Clone size is given for some rows only: seen once, a few or many times, or a class if the clone is expanded.

>TRBJ1-2|.|.|TRBV4-3
CASSQDRPFDGYTF
TGCGCCAGCAGCCAAGACAGGCCCTTTGATGGCTACACCTTC
>TRBJ1-3|.|.|TRBV19
CASSTRGSGNTIYF
TGTGCCAGTTCCACAAGGGGCTCCGGAAACACCATATATTTT
>TRBJ2-7|.|.|TRBV18
CASSPSPGPYEQYF
TGTGCCAGCTCCCCCTCTCCGGGTCCTTACGAGCAGTACTTC
>TRBJ2-1|.|TRBD2|TRBV19
CASSTRWSSGHTDEQFF
TGTGCCAGTAGTACCAGGTGGTCTAGCGGACACACGGATGAGCAGTTCTTC
>TRBJ1-4|.|TRBD1|TRBV28
CASSMPGTDDEKLFF
TGTGCCAGCAGCATGCCCGGGACAGACGATGAAAAACTGTTTTTT
>TRBJ2-7|.|.|TRBV7-9
CASSSEYEQYF
TGTGCCAGCAGCTCAGAATACGAGCAGTACTTC
>TRBJ2-5|.|TRBD2|TRBV18
CASSRLLGTSGHQETQYF
TGTGCCAGCTCACGGCTCCTCGGCACTAGCGGGCATCAAGAGACCCAGTACTTC
>TRBJ2-7|.|.|TRBV19
CASTSQGGAAYEQYF
TGTGCCAGTACCAGTCAGGGGGGAGCCGCCTACGAGCAGTACTTC
>TRBJ2-1|.|.|TRBV7-2
CASSTRDGGQSSYNEQFF
TGTGCCAGCAGCACTAGGGATGGGGGCCAGAGCTCCTACAATGAGCAGTTCTTC
>TRBJ2-1|.|.|TRBV21-1
CASSTIRGGTDNEQFF
TGTGCCAGCAGCACGATCCGGGGCGGGACAGACAATGAGCAGTTCTTC
>TRBJ1-1|.|.|TRBV2
CASSRGEGTEAFF
TGTGCCAGCAGTAGGGGCGAGGGGACTGAAGCTTTCTTT
>TRBJ2-7|.|.|TRBV27
CASSFASDYEQYF
TGTGCCAGCAGTTTTGCGTCAGACTACGAGCAGTACTTC
>TRBJ1-3|.|.|TRBV1
CTSSQQGALNTIYF
TGCACCAGCAGCCAGCAGGGGGCTTTAAACACCATATATTTT
>TRBJ2-2|.|TRBD2|TRBV4-2
CASSQVGSSGTGELFF
TGTGCCAGCAGCCAAGTCGGGTCTAGCGGAACCGGGGAGCTGTTTTTT
>TRBJ2-2|.|.|TRBV4-3
CASSQDPGLYTGELFF
TGCGCCAGCAGCCAAGACCCGGGACTTTACACCGGGGAGCTGTTTTTT
>TRBJ1-2|.|.|TRBV7-9
CASSLVGSVALNYGYTF
TGTGCCAGCAGCTTAGTCGGTTCCGTAGCTCTTAACTATGGCTACACCTTC
>TRBJ2-6|.|TRBD1|TRBV11-2
CASSSTGAGANVLTF
TGTGCCAGCAGCTCGACAGGGGCCGGGGCCAACGTCCTGACTTTC
>TRBJ2-1|.|TRBD2|TRBV29-1
CSVAHRTSSEQFF
TGCAGCGTTGCCCATCGGACTAGCAGTGAGCAGTTCTTC
>TRBJ1-4|.|.|TRBV7-9
CASSFQDPPGWIPHEKLFF
TGTGCCAGCAGCTTCCAGGACCCCCCGGGGTGGATACCTCATGAAAAACTGTTTTTT
>TRBJ2-1|few|TRBD2|TRBV15
CATARGLAGEGEQFF
TGTGCCACCGCGAGGGGACTAGCGGGAGAGGGTGAGCAGTTCTTC
>TRBJ2-1|.|.|TRBV2
CASSEREWGNEQFF
TGTGCCAGCAGTGAGAGGGAGTGGGGCAATGAGCAGTTCTTC
>TRBJ2-1|.|.|TRBV14
CASSQDMGLQQFF
TGTGCCAGCAGCCAAGACATGGGTCTCCAGCAGTTCTTC
>TRBJ2-7|once|.|TRBV6-1
CASMRWQGFYYEQYF
TGTGCCAGCATGAGGTGGCAGGGTTTTTACTACGAGCAGTACTTC
>TRBJ1-2|few|TRBD1|TRBV28
CASSLDGQVQGYTF
TGTGCCAGCAGTCTCGACGGACAGGTTCAAGGCTACACCTTC
>TRBJ1-6|.|TRBD1|TRBV7-3
CASSPGTGGSPLHF
TGTGCCAGCAGCCCCGGGACAGGGGGTTCACCCCTCCACTTT